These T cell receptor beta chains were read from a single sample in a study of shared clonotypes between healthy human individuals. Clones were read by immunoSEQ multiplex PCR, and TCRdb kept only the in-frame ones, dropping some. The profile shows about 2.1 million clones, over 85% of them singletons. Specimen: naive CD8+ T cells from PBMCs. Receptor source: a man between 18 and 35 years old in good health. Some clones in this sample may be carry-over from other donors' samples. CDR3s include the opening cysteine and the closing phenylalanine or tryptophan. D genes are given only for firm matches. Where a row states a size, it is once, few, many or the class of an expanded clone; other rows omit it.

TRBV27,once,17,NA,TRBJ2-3,CASTPSPWVQKTDTQYF,TGTGCCAGCACCCCCTCCCCTTGGGTCCAAAAAACAGATACGCAGTATTTT
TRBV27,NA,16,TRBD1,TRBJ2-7,CASSPIGTAYSYEQYF,TGTGCCAGCAGTCCGATTGGGACAGCCTACTCCTACGAGCAGTACTTC
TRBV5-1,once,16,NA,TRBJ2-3,CASSGQSGSLVDTQYF,TGCGCCAGCAGCGGACAGAGCGGGTCCCTGGTGGATACGCAGTATTTT
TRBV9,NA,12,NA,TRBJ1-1,CASSPGGAEAFF,TGTGCCAGCAGCCCCGGGGGCGCTGAAGCTTTCTTT
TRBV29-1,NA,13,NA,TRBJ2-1,CSEWRAGDDEQFF,TGCAGCGAGTGGAGGGCAGGGGACGATGAGCAGTTCTTC
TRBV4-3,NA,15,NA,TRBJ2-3,CASSPTIPGADTQYF,TGCGCCAGCAGCCCGACCATCCCAGGGGCAGATACGCAGTATTTT
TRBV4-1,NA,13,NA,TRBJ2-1,CASSPSGGNEQFF,TGCGCCAGCAGCCCCTCTGGGGGGAATGAGCAGTTCTTC
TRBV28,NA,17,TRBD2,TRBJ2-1,CASSFEPGLAETYEQFF,TGTGCCAGCAGTTTCGAACCGGGACTAGCGGAGACGTATGAGCAGTTCTTC
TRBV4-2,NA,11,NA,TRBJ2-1,CASSHRYEQFF,TGTGCCAGCAGCCACAGGTATGAGCAGTTCTTC
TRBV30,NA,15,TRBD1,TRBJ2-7,CAWRGPGTAIYEQYF,TGTGCCTGGAGGGGACCAGGGACAGCGATCTACGAGCAGTACTTC
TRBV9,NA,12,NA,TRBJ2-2,CASRRFTGELFF,TGTGCCAGCAGGAGATTCACCGGGGAGCTGTTTTTT
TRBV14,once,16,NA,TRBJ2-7,CASSQDRAGWAYEQYF,TGTGCCAGCAGCCAAGATAGGGCGGGATGGGCCTACGAGCAGTACTTC
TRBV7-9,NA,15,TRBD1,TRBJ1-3,CASSGGQPVGNTIYF,TGTGCCAGCAGCGGGGGACAGCCTGTAGGAAACACCATATATTTT
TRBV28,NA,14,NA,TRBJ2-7,CASSQRETGYEQYF,TGTGCCAGCAGTCAAAGGGAGACAGGCTACGAGCAGTACTTC
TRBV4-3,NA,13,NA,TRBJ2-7,CASSQRGSYEQYF,TGCGCCAGCAGCCAACGCGGGTCCTACGAGCAGTACTTC
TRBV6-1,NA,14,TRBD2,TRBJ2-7,CASHPGLAFNEQYF,TGTGCCAGCCACCCGGGACTAGCATTCAACGAGCAGTACTTC
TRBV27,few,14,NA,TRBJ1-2,CASSLERNDGGYTF,TGTGCCAGCTCCCTAGAACGAAACGACGGTGGCTACACCTTC
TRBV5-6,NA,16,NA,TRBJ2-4,CASSLVSEGAKNIQYF,TGTGCCAGCAGCTTGGTCTCAGAAGGGGCCAAAAACATTCAGTACTTC
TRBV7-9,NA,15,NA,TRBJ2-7,CASSPWEAWDYEQYF,TGTGCCAGCAGCCCCTGGGAGGCGTGGGACTACGAGCAGTACTTC
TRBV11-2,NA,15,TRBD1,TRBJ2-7,CASSSHPGQLSEQYF,TGTGCCAGCAGCTCGCACCCGGGACAGCTATCCGAGCAGTACTTC
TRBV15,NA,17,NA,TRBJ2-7,CATSRDLRAGISYEQYF,TGTGCCACCAGCAGAGATTTAAGGGCGGGCATCTCCTACGAGCAGTACTTC
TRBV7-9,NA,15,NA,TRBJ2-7,CASSLEGTGLYEQYF,TGTGCCAGCAGCTTAGAGGGTACAGGACTTTACGAGCAGTACTTC
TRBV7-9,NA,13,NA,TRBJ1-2,CASSRGQNYGYTF,TGTGCCAGCAGCCGAGGACAGAACTATGGCTACACCTTC
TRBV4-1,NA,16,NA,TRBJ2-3,CASSQGAGGFTDTQYF,TGCGCCAGCAGCCAAGGGGCAGGGGGGTTCACAGATACGCAGTATTTT
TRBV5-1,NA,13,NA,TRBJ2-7,CASSLERVNEQYF,TGCGCCAGCAGCTTGGAACGGGTCAACGAGCAGTACTTC
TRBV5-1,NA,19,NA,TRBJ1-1,CASSLAPPGAETMNTEAFF,TGCGCCAGCAGCTTGGCACCCCCAGGGGCAGAGACAATGAACACTGAAGCTTTCTTT
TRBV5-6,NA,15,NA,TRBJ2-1,CASSSGLAPYNEQFF,TGTGCCAGCAGCTCGGGACTGGCCCCTTACAATGAGCAGTTCTTC
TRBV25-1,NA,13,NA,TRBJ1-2,CASSGTETYGYTF,TGTGCCAGCAGTGGGACAGAAACCTATGGCTACACCTTC
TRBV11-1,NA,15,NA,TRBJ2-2,CASSLFFGGSGELFF,TGTGCCAGCAGCTTATTTTTTGGGGGATCCGGGGAGCTGTTTTTT
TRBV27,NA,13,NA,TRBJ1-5,CASSLSPYQPQHF,TGTGCCAGCAGTTTAAGCCCGTATCAGCCCCAGCATTTT
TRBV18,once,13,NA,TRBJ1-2,CASSQDTPKGYTF,TGTGCCAGCTCACAAGACACCCCGAAAGGCTACACCTTC
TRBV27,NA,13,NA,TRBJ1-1,CASRSTVNTEAFF,TGTGCCAGCAGGTCGACAGTGAACACTGAAGCTTTCTTT
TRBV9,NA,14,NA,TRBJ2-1,CASSFPGLYNEQFF,TGTGCCAGCAGCTTCCCCGGGTTATACAATGAGCAGTTCTTC
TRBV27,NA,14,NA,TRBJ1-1,CASSFRVGDTEAFF,TGTGCCAGCAGTTTCAGGGTCGGGGACACTGAAGCTTTCTTT
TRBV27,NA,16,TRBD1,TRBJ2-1,CASSSLGVRGIDEQFF,TGTGCCAGCAGTTCCCTGGGCGTCAGGGGGATTGATGAGCAGTTCTTC
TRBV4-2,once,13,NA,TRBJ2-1,CASSQDLHNEQFF,TGTGCCAGCAGCCAAGATCTGCACAATGAGCAGTTCTTC
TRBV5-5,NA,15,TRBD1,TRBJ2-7,CASSLGTGKAYEQYF,TGTGCCAGCAGCTTGGGGACAGGGAAAGCTTACGAGCAGTACTTC
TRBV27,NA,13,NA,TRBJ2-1,CASSHAPSNEQFF,TGTGCCAGCAGTCACGCCCCCTCCAATGAGCAGTTCTTC
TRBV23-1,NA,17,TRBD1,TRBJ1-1,CASGDRGPDLEETEAFF,TGCGCCAGCGGGGACAGGGGGCCTGACCTAGAAGAGACTGAAGCTTTCTTT
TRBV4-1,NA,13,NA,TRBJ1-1,CASSVRGNTEAFF,TGCGCCAGCAGCGTCCGGGGGAACACTGAAGCTTTCTTT
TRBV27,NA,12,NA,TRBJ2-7,CASGSGPYEQYF,TGTGCCAGCGGCTCGGGCCCATACGAGCAGTACTTC
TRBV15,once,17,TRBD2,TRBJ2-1,CATSRAELAKPYNEQFF,TGTGCCACCAGCAGAGCCGAACTAGCGAAACCCTACAATGAGCAGTTCTTC
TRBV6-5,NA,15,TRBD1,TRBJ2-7,CASTQRPGQGYEQYF,TGTGCCAGCACCCAAAGGCCCGGACAGGGCTACGAGCAGTACTTC
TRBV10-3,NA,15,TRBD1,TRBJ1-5,CAIRPDRDSNQPQHF,TGTGCCATCAGACCCGACAGGGATAGCAATCAGCCCCAGCATTTT